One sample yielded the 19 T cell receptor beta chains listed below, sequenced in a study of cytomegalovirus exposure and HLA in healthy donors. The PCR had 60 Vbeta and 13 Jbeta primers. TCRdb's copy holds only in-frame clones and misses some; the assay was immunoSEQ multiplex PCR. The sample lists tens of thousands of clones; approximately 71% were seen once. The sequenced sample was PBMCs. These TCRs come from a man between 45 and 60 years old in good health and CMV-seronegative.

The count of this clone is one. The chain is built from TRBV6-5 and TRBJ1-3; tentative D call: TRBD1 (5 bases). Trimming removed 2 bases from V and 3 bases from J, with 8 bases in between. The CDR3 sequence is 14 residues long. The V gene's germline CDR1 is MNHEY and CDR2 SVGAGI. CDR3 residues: CASSYGDSGNTIYF. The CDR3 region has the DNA TGTGCCAGCAGTTACGGAGACAGTGGAAACACCATATATTTT.

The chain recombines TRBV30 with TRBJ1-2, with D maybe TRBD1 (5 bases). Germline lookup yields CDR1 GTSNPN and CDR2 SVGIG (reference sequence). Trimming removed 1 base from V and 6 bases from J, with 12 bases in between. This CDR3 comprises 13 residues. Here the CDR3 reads CAWSEYWGDGYTF. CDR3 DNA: TGTGCCTGGAGTGAATATTGGGGGGATGGCTACACCTTC.

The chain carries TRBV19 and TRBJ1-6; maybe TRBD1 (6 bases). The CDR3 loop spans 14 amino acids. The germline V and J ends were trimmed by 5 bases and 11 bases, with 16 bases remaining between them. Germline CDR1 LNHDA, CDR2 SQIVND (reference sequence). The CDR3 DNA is TGTGCCAGTAGTCCCGGGACAACGAATCCACCCCTCCACTTT. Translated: CASSPGTTNPPLHF.

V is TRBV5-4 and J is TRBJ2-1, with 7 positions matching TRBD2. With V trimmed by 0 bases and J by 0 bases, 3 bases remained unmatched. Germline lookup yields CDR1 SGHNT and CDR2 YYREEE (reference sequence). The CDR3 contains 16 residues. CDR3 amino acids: CASSLGGTTSYNEQFF. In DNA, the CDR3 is TGTGCCAGCAGCTTGGGGGGGACTACCTCCTACAATGAGCAGTTCTTC.

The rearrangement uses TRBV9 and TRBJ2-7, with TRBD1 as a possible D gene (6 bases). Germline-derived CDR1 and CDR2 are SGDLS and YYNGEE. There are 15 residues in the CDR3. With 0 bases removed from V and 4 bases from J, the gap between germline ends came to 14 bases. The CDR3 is CASSVGTDPRYEQYF. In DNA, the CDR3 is TGTGCCAGCAGCGTAGGGACAGACCCGAGATACGAGCAGTACTTC.

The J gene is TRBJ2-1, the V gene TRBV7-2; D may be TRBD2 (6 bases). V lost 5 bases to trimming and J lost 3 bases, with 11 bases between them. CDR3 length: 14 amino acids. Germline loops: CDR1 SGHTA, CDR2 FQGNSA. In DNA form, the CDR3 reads TGTGCCAGCAGCGTTCCCGGGAGCTACAATGAGCAGTTCTTC. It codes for CASSVPGSYNEQFF. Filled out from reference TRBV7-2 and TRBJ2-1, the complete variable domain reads GAGVSQSPSNKVTEKGKDVELRCDPISGHTALYWYRQSLGQGLEFLIYFQGNSAPDKSGLPSDRFSAERTGGSVSTLTIQRTQQEDSAVYLCASSVPGSYNEQFFGPGTRLTVL.

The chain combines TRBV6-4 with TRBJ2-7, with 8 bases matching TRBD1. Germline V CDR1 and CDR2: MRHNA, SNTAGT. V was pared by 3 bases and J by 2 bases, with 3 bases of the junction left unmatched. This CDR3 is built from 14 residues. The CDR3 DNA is TGTGCCAGCAGTGAGGAGACAGGGGCCTACGAGCAGTACTTC. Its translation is CASSEETGAYEQYF.

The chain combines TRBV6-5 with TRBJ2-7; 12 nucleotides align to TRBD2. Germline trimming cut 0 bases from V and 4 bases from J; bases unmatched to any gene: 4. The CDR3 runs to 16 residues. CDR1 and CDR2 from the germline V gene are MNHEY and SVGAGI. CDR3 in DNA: TGTGCCAGCAGTTACTCGGGACTAGCGGGCTTATACGAGCAGTACTTC. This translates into CASSYSGLAGLYEQYF.

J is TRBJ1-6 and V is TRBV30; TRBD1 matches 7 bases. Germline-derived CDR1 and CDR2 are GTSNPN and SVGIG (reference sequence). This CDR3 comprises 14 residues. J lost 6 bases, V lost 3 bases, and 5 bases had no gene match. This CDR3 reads CAWSPDRANSPLHF. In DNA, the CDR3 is TGTGCCTGGAGCCCCGACAGGGCTAATTCACCCCTCCACTTT.

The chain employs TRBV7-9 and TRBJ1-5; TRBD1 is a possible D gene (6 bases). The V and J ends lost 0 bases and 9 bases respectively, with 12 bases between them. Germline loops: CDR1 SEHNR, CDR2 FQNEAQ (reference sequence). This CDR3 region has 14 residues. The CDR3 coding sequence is TGTGCCAGCAGCTTAGCCGGGGGGGCATCGCCCCAGCATTTT. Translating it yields CASSLAGGASPQHF. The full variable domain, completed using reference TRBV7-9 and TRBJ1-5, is DTGVSQNPRHKITKRGQNVTFRCDPISEHNRLYWYRQTLGQGPEFLTYFQNEAQLEKSRLLSDRFSAERPKGSFSTLEIQRTEQGDSAMYLCASSLAGGASPQHFGDGTRLSIL.

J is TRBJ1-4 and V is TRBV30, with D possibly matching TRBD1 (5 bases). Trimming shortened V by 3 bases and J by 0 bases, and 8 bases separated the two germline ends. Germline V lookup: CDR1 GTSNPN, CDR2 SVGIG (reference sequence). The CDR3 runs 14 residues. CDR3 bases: TGTGCCTGGAGCATACAGGCAACTAATGAAAAACTGTTTTTT. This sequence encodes CAWSIQATNEKLFF.

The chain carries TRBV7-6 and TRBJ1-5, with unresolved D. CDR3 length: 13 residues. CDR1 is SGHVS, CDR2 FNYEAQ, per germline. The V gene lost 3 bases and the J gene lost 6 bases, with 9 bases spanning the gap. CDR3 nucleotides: TGTGCCAGCAGCTTTGGAGTAGGTCAGCCCCAGCATTTT. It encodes CASSFGVGQPQHF. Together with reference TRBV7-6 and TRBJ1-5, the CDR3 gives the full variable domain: GAGVSQSPRYKVTKRGQDVALRCDPISGHVSLYWYRQALGQGPEFLTYFNYEAQQDKSGLPNDRFSAERPEGSISTLTIQRTEQRDSAMYRCASSFGVGQPQHFGDGTRLSIL.

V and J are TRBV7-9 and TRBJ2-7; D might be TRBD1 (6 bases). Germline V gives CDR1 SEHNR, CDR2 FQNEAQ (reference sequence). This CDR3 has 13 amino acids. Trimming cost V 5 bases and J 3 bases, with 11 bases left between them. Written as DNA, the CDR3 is TGTGCCAGCAGCCCGGGACAATACTACGAGCAGTACTTC. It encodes CASSPGQYYEQYF.

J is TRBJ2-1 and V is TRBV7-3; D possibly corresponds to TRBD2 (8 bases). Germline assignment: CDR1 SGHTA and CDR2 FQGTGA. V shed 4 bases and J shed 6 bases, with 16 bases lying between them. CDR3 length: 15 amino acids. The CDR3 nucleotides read TGTGCCAGCAGCTCCGGGAGGGGGCAGGTCAATGAGCAGTTCTTC. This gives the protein CASSSGRGQVNEQFF. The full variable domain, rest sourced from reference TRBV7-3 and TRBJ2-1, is GAGVSQTPSNKVTEKGKYVELRCDPISGHTALYWYRQSLGQGPEFLIYFQGTGAADDSGLPNDRFFAVRPEGSVSTLKIQRTERGDSAVYLCASSSGRGQVNEQFFGPGTRLTVL.

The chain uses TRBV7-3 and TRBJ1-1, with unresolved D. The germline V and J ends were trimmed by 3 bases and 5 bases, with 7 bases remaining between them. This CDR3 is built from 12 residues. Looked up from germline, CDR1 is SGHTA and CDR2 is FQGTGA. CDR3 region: CASSFGDTEAFF. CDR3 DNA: TGTGCCAGCAGCTTCGGGGATACTGAAGCTTTCTTT.

The CDR3 DNA follows: TGCGCCAGCAGACCAGGTACAGGACCAGGGGGCTACACCTTC. It encodes CASRPGTGPGGYTF. The chain is built from TRBV5-1 and TRBJ1-2; the D gene is possibly TRBD1 (5 bases). Germline values: CDR1 SGHRS, CDR2 YFSETQ. CDR3 length: 14 residues. V gave up 5 bases and J gave up 8 bases, with 19 bases separating them.

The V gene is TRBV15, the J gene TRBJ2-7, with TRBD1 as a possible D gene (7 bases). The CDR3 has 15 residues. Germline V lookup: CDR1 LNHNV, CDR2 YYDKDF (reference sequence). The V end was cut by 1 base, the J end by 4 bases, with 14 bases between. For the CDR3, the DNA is TGTGCCACCAGCAGAGGTCAGGGGGGAGTTTACGAGCAGTACTTC. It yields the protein CATSRGQGGVYEQYF.

The CDR3 nucleotides are TGTGCCAGCAGTTCCCCTCTGGACAGGGGAATCACTGAAGCTTTCTTT. This gives the protein CASSSPLDRGITEAFF. This chain connects TRBV27 to TRBJ1-1; 9 nucleotides line up with TRBD1. Germline CDR1 and CDR2: MNHEY and SMNVEV (reference sequence). Trimming cost V 4 bases and J 4 bases; bases outside gene matches: 10. The CDR3 has 16 residues.

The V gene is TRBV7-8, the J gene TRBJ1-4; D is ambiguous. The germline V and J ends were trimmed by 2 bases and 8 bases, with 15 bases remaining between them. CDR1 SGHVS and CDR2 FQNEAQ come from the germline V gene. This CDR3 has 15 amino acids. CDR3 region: CASSLIAAGGEKLFF. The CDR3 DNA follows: TGTGCCAGCAGCTTAATAGCAGCCGGAGGCGAAAAACTGTTTTTT. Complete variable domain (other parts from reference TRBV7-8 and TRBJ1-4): GAGVSQSPRYKVAKRGQDVALRCDPISGHVSLFWYQQALGQGPEFLTYFQNEAQLDKSGLPSDRFFAERPEGSVSTLKIQRTQQEDSAVYLCASSLIAAGGEKLFFGSGTQLSVL.